This T cell receptor (beta chain) was observed in a study of long-term antiretroviral therapy in people with HIV. Sequencing used immunoSEQ v3.0 at survey level. Produced via immunoSEQ multiplex PCR; TCRdb's table is partial and in-frame only. The sample yields approximately 22,000 clones, 80% to 90% seen once. CDR3 size: 14 residues. Germline V gene lookup returns CDR1 SGHNT and CDR2 YYREEE (reference sequence). Trimming took 0 bases from V and 3 from J, leaving 4 bases between them. V and J are TRBV5-4 and TRBJ2-6; D uncertain. Sequenced here: unsorted PBMCs, sampled 1.9 years after starting antiretroviral therapy. The clonotype comes from a woman aged 50 to 60 with HIV. DNA for the CDR3: TGTGCCAGCAGCTTGGGGGATGGGGCCAACGTCCTGACTTTC. This sequence encodes CASSLGDGANVLTF.